This entry lists 25 T cell receptor beta chains sequenced from one sample in a study of molecular identifiers for immune sequencing clone quantification (dated by TCRdb to the late 2010s). Library preparation was by PCR. TCRdb records Illumina HiSeq 4000 as the sequencer. TCRdb itself trimmed the public reads at Q25 with fastp, ran MiXCR and retained productive beta chains. Merged by CDR3 protein, the rows form single entries marked with the most common genes and DNA. The sample contains around 460,000 distinct CDR3 sequences, over 20% of them found a single time. The top ten clonotypes cover 0.84% of the sample. Sequenced: naive CD8+ T cells from blood, with Jurkat cell RNA spiked in. The cell subset or site tag for this specimen amounts to: FACS-sorted CD8+CD4-CCR7+CD45RA+ naive T cells. The receptors stem from a human donor in good health. Some libraries in this study had Jurkat cell RNA spiked in.

This clonotype was seen ten or more times. V is TRBV2 and J is TRBJ2-3; possible D gene TRBD2, 6 bases. There are 16 residues in the CDR3. Looked up from germline, CDR1 is SNHLY and CDR2 is FYNNEI. V was shortened by 4 bases and J by 0 bases, with 14 bases between the two germline ends. The CDR3 here is CASSARGVFSTDTQYF. CDR3 sequence (DNA): TGTGCCAGCAGTGCCCGCGGGGTCTTTAGCACAGATACGCAGTATTTT. The whole variable domain, filled in from reference TRBV2 and TRBJ2-3, reads EPEVTQTPSHQVTQMGQEVILRCVPISNHLYFYWYRQILGQKVEFLVSFYNNEISEKSEIFDDQFSVERPDGSNFTLKIRSTKLEDSAMYFCASSARGVFSTDTQYFGPGTRLTVL.

The rearrangement joins TRBV28 to TRBJ2-5; 10 bases line up with TRBD1. This CDR3 contains 15 residues. Trimming took 4 bases from V and 7 from J; bases not matched to a gene: 9. CDR1 is MDHEN, CDR2 SYDVKM, per germline. The CDR3: CASSSDRGRVGTQYF. The CDR3 DNA follows: TGTGCCAGCAGTTCTGACAGGGGGCGAGTAGGGACCCAGTACTTC.

The chain is built from TRBV18 and TRBJ2-2, with TRBD1 matching over 11 bases. V lost 5 bases to trimming and J lost 6 bases; unmatched junction nucleotides: 5. Per the germline V gene, CDR1 is KGHSH and CDR2 is LQKENI. This CDR3 is built from 15 residues. In DNA form, the CDR3 reads TGTGCCAGCTCAACGCGGGACAGGGGGTCCGGGGAGCTGTTTTTT. Residues: CASSTRDRGSGELFF.

This clonotype occurred many times. The V and J genes are TRBV7-9 and TRBJ2-3; 11 bases align to TRBD2. The CDR3 loop spans 14 amino acids. Unmatched junction bases numbered 3, after V lost 4 bases and J lost 6 bases. Germline V gene lookup returns CDR1 SEHNR and CDR2 FQNEAQ (reference sequence). The CDR3 DNA is TGTGCCAGCAGCTCACTAGCGGGAGACGATACGCAGTATTTT. It specifies CASSSLAGDDTQYF. The full variable domain, its missing parts supplied by reference TRBV7-9 and TRBJ2-3, is DTGVSQNPRHKITKRGQNVTFRCDPISEHNRLYWYRQTLGQGPEFLTYFQNEAQLEKSRLLSDRFSAERPKGSFSTLEIQRTEQGDSAMYLCASSSLAGDDTQYFGPGTRLTVL.

This clonotype was seen just once. This may be a read error: a much more frequent sequence differs by one nucleotide. The gene calls are TRBV5-1 and TRBJ2-7; either TRBD1 or TRBD2 may fit D (6 bases each). V gave up 3 bases and J gave up 3 bases, with 16 bases separating them. From germline, CDR1 is SGHRS and CDR2 YFSETQ. This CDR3 has 15 residues. The CDR3 loop is CASSSYRDSIYEQYF. The CDR3 DNA reads TGCGCCAGCAGCTCTTACAGGGACTCCATCTACGAGCAGTACTTC.

The V gene is TRBV30, the J gene TRBJ2-5, with TRBD1 as a possible D gene (6 bases). CDR3 length equals 14 residues. Trimming removed 0 bases at V and 4 bases at J, with 12 bases between. Germline values: CDR1 GTSNPN, CDR2 SVGIG (reference sequence). The CDR3 DNA sequence: TGTGCCTGGAGTGTAGGAACAGGGAGAGAGACCCAGTACTTC. Translated, it gives CAWSVGTGRETQYF.

The sample holds many counts of this clonotype. The chain is built from TRBV2 and TRBJ1-1, with no clear D. V lost 3 bases and J lost 2, with 4 bases in between. The germline V gene encodes CDR1 SNHLY and CDR2 FYNNEI. This CDR3 is built from 12 residues. CDR3 coding DNA: TGTGCCAGCAGTGATCGAAACACTGAAGCTTTCTTT. Its translation is CASSDRNTEAFF.

The J gene is TRBJ2-7, the V gene TRBV9, with TRBD2 matching over 11 bases. CDR3 length: 15 residues. V trimming: 1 base; J trimming: 1 base; junction bases outside the gene matches: 1. Germline V gives CDR1 SGDLS, CDR2 YYNGEE. The CDR3 reads CASSVSSGRSYEQYF. The CDR3 nucleotides are TGTGCCAGCAGCGTATCTAGCGGGAGGTCCTACGAGCAGTACTTC.

The V and J genes are TRBV5-3 and TRBJ2-7; TRBD1 matches at 7 bases. TRBV5-3 is an open reading frame, and its role is uncertain. J was trimmed by 2 bases and V by 8 bases; bases with no gene match: 10. This CDR3 contains 14 residues. The CDR3 here is CASTLGQATYEQYF. For the CDR3, the DNA is TGTGCCAGCACCCTCGGACAGGCGACCTACGAGCAGTACTTC.

This clonotype appeared many times. The chain combines TRBV4-1 with TRBJ1-6; D is unclear. The CDR3 length is 15 residues. V was trimmed by 0 bases and J by 9 bases, leaving 12 bases between them. Germline V gives CDR1 MGHRA, CDR2 YSYEKL. The chain's CDR3 is CASSQDDISGSPLHF. CDR3 nucleotide sequence: TGCGCCAGCAGCCAAGACGACATCTCCGGTTCACCCCTCCACTTT.

CDR3 residues: CASSLQARVQETQYF. CDR3 bases: TGTGCCAGCAGTTTGCAGGCCAGGGTACAAGAGACCCAGTACTTC. V usage is TRBV28 and J usage is TRBJ2-5; tentative D call: TRBD1 (5 bases). V was pared by 3 bases and J by 2 bases, with 13 bases between. The CDR3 is made up of 15 amino acids. Germline assignment: CDR1 MDHEN and CDR2 SYDVKM.

This clonotype appeared many times. The chain is built from TRBV27 and TRBJ2-5, with 7 bases aligning to TRBD1. In germline, CDR1 is MNHEY, CDR2 SMNVEV (reference sequence). CDR3 size: 13 residues. V lost 6 bases and J lost 2; bases outside the gene matches: 3. CDR3 DNA sequence: TGTGCCAGCAGCGGGGACAGACAAGAGACCCAGTACTTC. Its translation: CASSGDRQETQYF.

On this clonotype itself: This sequence may be a read error, since a much larger clone differs from it by one base. The genes are TRBV7-9 and TRBJ1-4, with no clear D. This CDR3 contains 17 residues. Trimming stripped 4 bases from V and 8 bases from J, with 23 bases between. Germline lookup yields CDR1 SEHNR and CDR2 FQNEAQ (reference sequence). The DNA of the CDR3 is TGTGCCAGCAGCTCGCCCCTTCCGACAAAAAATCCGGAAAAACTGTTTTTT. It encodes CASSSPLPTKNPEKLFF.

This clonotype was seen at least ten times. The gene calls are TRBV20-1 and TRBJ1-1, with TRBD1 identical over 7 bases. The CDR3 loop spans 18 amino acids. V trimming: 1 base; J trimming: 0 bases; junction bases outside the gene matches: 14. From germline, CDR1 is DFQATT and CDR2 SNEGSKA (reference sequence). CDR3 sequence reads: CSARVQILQGLMNTEAFF. CDR3 nucleotide sequence: TGCAGTGCTAGAGTTCAGATACTACAGGGGCTCATGAACACTGAAGCTTTCTTT.

This clonotype was detected many times. The chain uses TRBV20-1 and TRBJ2-7, with D perhaps TRBD2 (7 bases). The V gene's germline CDR1 is DFQATT and CDR2 SNEGSKA (reference sequence). The CDR3 sequence is 16 residues long. The ends were cut back, 0 bases at V and 0 bases at J, with 15 bases in the middle. The CDR3 reads CSAREGGAWSSYEQYF. The CDR3 DNA reads as TGCAGTGCTAGAGAAGGGGGGGCATGGAGCTCCTACGAGCAGTACTTC.

The rearrangement joins TRBV6-2 or TRBV6-3 to TRBJ2-1, with TRBD1 matching over 9 bases. Per the germline V gene, CDR1 is MNHEY and CDR2 is SVGEGT. The CDR3 has 16 residues. With 5 bases clipped from V and 4 bases from J, the junction kept 9 bases outside the gene matches. CDR3 DNA sequence: TGTGCCAGCAGTCCCTGGACAGGGGTGCGGTACAATGAGCAGTTCTTC. Amino acids: CASSPWTGVRYNEQFF.

A few counts support this clonotype. The V call is TRBV19, the J call TRBJ2-1, with D unresolved. This CDR3 is built from 14 residues. Germline V lookup: CDR1 LNHDA, CDR2 SQIVND (reference sequence). V was trimmed by 4 bases and J by 2 bases, leaving 9 bases between them. The CDR3 region has the DNA TGTGCCAGTAGTAGCGGCGGAACCTACAATGAGCAGTTCTTC. Amino acid sequence: CASSSGGTYNEQFF.

This clonotype appeared many times. V usage is TRBV28 and J usage is TRBJ1-5, with unresolved D. CDR1 is MDHEN, CDR2 SYDVKM, per germline. The CDR3 is made up of 15 amino acids. V was pared by 6 bases and J by 7 bases, with 19 bases between. The CDR3 protein is CASSPDGELGQPQHF. The CDR3 DNA is TGTGCCAGCAGCCCGGACGGGGAGTTGGGACAGCCCCAGCATTTT.

This clonotype was seen more than once but under ten times. V is TRBV7-6 and J is TRBJ1-3, with 7 bases aligning to TRBD1. V gave up 1 base and J gave up 4 bases; unmatched junction bases: 7. The CDR3 length is 16 residues. The germline gives CDR1 SGHVS, CDR2 FNYEAQ. The CDR3 sequence: CASSLDHRGEGNTIYF. CDR3 nucleotide sequence: TGTGCCAGCAGCTTAGACCACAGGGGCGAAGGAAACACCATATATTTT.

This clonotype was detected only a few times. This rearrangement joins TRBV30 to TRBJ2-7; 8 nucleotides align to TRBD2. The germline V gene has CDR1 GTSNPN and CDR2 SVGIG (reference sequence). The CDR3 totals 15 residues. V shed 3 bases and J 4 bases; nucleotides not matched to a gene: 11. The CDR3 coding sequence is TGTGCCTGGAGGGGCCTGGTAGCGGGAAGGTACGAGCAGTACTTC. Translating it yields CAWRGLVAGRYEQYF.

This clonotype has at least ten counts. The rearrangement links TRBV28 to TRBJ2-3; unclear D gene. This CDR3 region has 13 residues. Germline loops: CDR1 MDHEN, CDR2 SYDVKM. V was pared by 5 bases and J by 6 bases, with 12 bases between. In DNA form, the CDR3 reads TGTGCCAGCAGTCGTCTAAAGGTCGATACGCAGTATTTT. It encodes CASSRLKVDTQYF.

The chain combines TRBV13 with TRBJ1-1; 7 nucleotides line up with TRBD1. The CDR3 has 15 residues. Trimming at V came to 5 bases and at J to 4 bases, leaving 10 bases not matched to a gene. Germline V gene lookup returns CDR1 PRHDT and CDR2 FYEKMQ (reference sequence). As DNA, the CDR3 is TGTGCCAGCAGCCCCGACAGGGTCTTCGTCACTGAAGCTTTCTTT. This translates into CASSPDRVFVTEAFF.

The J gene is TRBJ2-1, the V gene TRBV27; 8 bases line up with TRBD1. The CDR3 length is 15 residues. The V gene's germline CDR1 is MNHEY and CDR2 SMNVEV (reference sequence). V lost 1 base to trimming and J lost 12 bases; unmatched junction nucleotides: 11. The CDR3 nucleotides are TGTGCCAGCAGTTTATTATCGTGGACAGGGTATGGGCAGTTCTTC. Its translation is CASSLLSWTGYGQFF.

This clonotype appeared many times. This chain links TRBV20-1 with TRBJ2-3; weak D call: TRBD1 (6 bases). Trimming shortened V by 6 bases and J by 2 bases, and 18 bases separated the two germline ends. The CDR3 loop spans 15 amino acids. CDR1 and CDR2 from the germline V gene are DFQATT and SNEGSKA (reference sequence). CDR3 sequence: CSAKGVGAYTDTQYF. The DNA of the CDR3 is TGCAGTGCCAAGGGTGTGGGGGCCTACACAGATACGCAGTATTTT.

This clonotype was seen many times. This chain links TRBV30 with TRBJ2-7; D perhaps matches TRBD2 (5 bases). Per germline, CDR1 GTSNPN and CDR2 SVGIG (reference sequence). The CDR3 consists of 13 residues. Trimming stripped 1 base from V and 0 bases from J, with 7 bases between. This CDR3 is CAWSGGNSYEQYF. CDR3 coding DNA: TGTGCCTGGAGTGGAGGGAACTCCTACGAGCAGTACTTC.